Presented here are 23 T cell receptor beta chains from one specimen sequenced in a study of siplizumab effects on memory and regulatory T cells. Libraries were prepared by immunoSEQ multiplex PCR; TCRdb keeps only in-frame clonotypes and omits some of them. The sample holds about 99,000 clones, 93% seen once. Sequenced material: Tregs sorted from blood. The receptors were sampled from a human donor in good health.

The DNA of the CDR3 is TGTGCCAGCAGCCAGTGGGGGGACTATGGCTACACCTTC. Encoded protein: CASSQWGDYGYTF. The chain couples TRBV14 to TRBJ1-2; D possibly corresponds to TRBD1 (5 bases). In germline, CDR1 is SGHDN, CDR2 FVKESK. V lost 3 bases and J lost 3, with 8 bases in between. There are 13 residues in the CDR3.

The chain employs TRBV6-5 and TRBJ1-2, with 7 bases fitting TRBD1. Germline values: CDR1 MNHEY, CDR2 SVGAGI. The trim removed 0 bases at V and 8 bases at J, leaving 12 bases unmatched. The length of the CDR3 is 16 residues. The CDR3 DNA follows: TGTGCCAGCAGTTACTCCGGACAGGAATCGATTGGCGGCTACACCTTC. This encodes CASSYSGQESIGGYTF.

The rearrangement links TRBV19 to TRBJ2-7; D remains ambiguous. CDR1 is LNHDA, CDR2 SQIVND, per germline (reference sequence). The CDR3 is 13 amino acids. V was trimmed by 5 bases and J by 2 bases, leaving 10 bases between them. CDR3 nucleotide sequence: TGTGCCAGTAGTGGGCAGTTGGCCTACGAGCAGTACTTC. This codes for CASSGQLAYEQYF.

The V gene is TRBV5-1, the J gene TRBJ2-1; maybe TRBD2 (6 bases). Per the germline V gene, CDR1 is SGHRS and CDR2 is YFSETQ. This CDR3 has 16 amino acids. V lost 4 bases and J lost 8, with 22 bases in between. The CDR3 protein is CASSLEAMAGIDEQFF. The DNA for the CDR3 is TGCGCCAGCAGCCTAGAAGCAATGGCGGGAATCGATGAGCAGTTCTTC.

This chain links TRBV11-2 with TRBJ1-1; TRBD1 might be the D (6 bases). The CDR3 extends over 14 amino acids. Trimming shortened V by 1 base and J by 10 bases, and 16 bases separated the two germline ends. Germline V gene lookup returns CDR1 SGHAT and CDR2 FQNNGV. CDR3 in amino acids: CASSLGRLGTLAFF. The CDR3 DNA reads as TGTGCCAGCAGCTTAGGACGGCTAGGGACATTAGCTTTCTTT.

The chain recombines TRBV18 with TRBJ2-3; tentatively, D is TRBD1 (5 bases). This CDR3 is built from 14 residues. V lost 3 bases to trimming and J lost 3 bases, with 10 bases between them. Germline CDR1 is KGHSH and CDR2 is LQKENI. CDR3 nucleotide sequence: TGTGCCAGCTCACCGAGCAGGGCAACAGATACGCAGTATTTT. It is translated as CASSPSRATDTQYF.

The V call is TRBV9, the J call TRBJ2-3; TRBD2 agrees at 10 bases. The CDR3 extends over 16 amino acids. Germline CDR1 SGDLS, CDR2 YYNGEE. V was pared by 1 base and J by 4 bases, with 6 bases of the junction left unmatched. The CDR3 region has the DNA TGTGCCAGCAGCGTAAGCGGGAGGGCCAGTTCAGATACGCAGTATTTT. Translating gives CASSVSGRASSDTQYF.

The V and J genes are TRBV2 and TRBJ2-5; tentatively, D is TRBD1 or TRBD2 (5 bases each). The CDR3 has 15 amino acids. The V end was cut by 7 bases, the J end by 0 bases, with 15 bases between. Germline loops: CDR1 SNHLY, CDR2 FYNNEI. CDR3 protein: CASKAAGRDQETQYF. CDR3 DNA: TGTGCCAGCAAAGCCGCAGGGCGGGACCAAGAGACCCAGTACTTC.

CDR3 bases: TGTGCCAGCTCACCACCAACATCCCATGGCTACACCTTC. Protein: CASSPPTSHGYTF. V and J are TRBV18 and TRBJ1-2, with no clear D. Trimming left V 0 bases short and J 6 bases short, with 8 bases between. Germline-derived CDR1 and CDR2 are KGHSH and LQKENI. The CDR3 totals 13 residues. Using reference TRBV18 and TRBJ1-2 for the parts outside the CDR3, the full variable domain is NAGVMQNPRHLVRRRGQEARLRCSPMKGHSHVYWYRQLPEEGLKFMVYLQKENIIDESGMPKERFSAEFPKEGPSILRIQQVVRGDSAAYFCASSPPTSHGYTFGSGTRLTVV.

This rearrangement joins TRBV27 to TRBJ2-4; TRBD1 agrees at 10 bases. Germline CDR1 and CDR2: MNHEY and SMNVEV (reference sequence). V shed 5 bases, J shed 7 bases, and the junction held 5 bases outside the gene matches. The length of the CDR3 is 14 residues. In DNA form, the CDR3 reads TGTGCCAGCAGTATGGACAGGGGGTCGAACATTCAGTACTTC. It yields the protein CASSMDRGSNIQYF.

The gene calls are TRBV5-4 and TRBJ2-3; D gene unclear. The CDR3 length is 13 residues. V was trimmed by 3 bases and J by 7 bases, leaving 12 bases between them. Germline V gene data show CDR1 as SGHNT and CDR2 as YYREEE (reference sequence). In DNA form, the CDR3 reads TGTGCCAGCAGCTCCGACTCGACATATACGCAGTATTTT. It encodes CASSSDSTYTQYF.

The rearrangement uses TRBV6-5 and TRBJ2-2, with D hard to call. There are 15 residues in the CDR3. Trimming stripped 8 bases from V and 2 bases from J, with 15 bases between. Germline V lookup: CDR1 MNHEY, CDR2 SVGAGI. CDR3 amino acids: CASLSAAVNTGELFF. The CDR3 region has the DNA TGTGCCAGCTTATCCGCCGCGGTAAACACCGGGGAGCTGTTTTTT.

The chain uses TRBV2 and TRBJ1-2; D gene ambiguous. The CDR3 has 13 residues. Deletions cut 4 bases from V and 4 bases from J, with 10 bases between. The germline CDR1 and CDR2 sequences are SNHLY and FYNNEI. The CDR3 nucleotides are TGTGCCAGCAGTGGCCAGGTCCCCTATGGCTACACCTTC. The encoded protein is CASSGQVPYGYTF.

The V and J genes are TRBV5-4 and TRBJ2-5; weak D call: TRBD2 (5 bases). Germline V CDR1 and CDR2: SGHNT, YYREEE (reference sequence). The CDR3 sequence is 12 residues long. V lost 2 bases, J lost 4 bases, and 6 bases lay in between. The CDR3 DNA sequence: TGTGCCAGCAGCTTAGAGGGAGAGACCCAGTACTTC. It yields the protein CASSLEGETQYF.

The chain recombines TRBV5-1 with TRBJ2-3; the match to TRBD1 covers 10 bases. CDR1 is SGHRS, CDR2 YFSETQ, per germline. The trim removed 4 bases at V and 5 bases at J, leaving 7 bases unmatched. This CDR3 is built from 15 residues. The CDR3, as DNA: TGCGCCAGCAGCCAAGACAGGGGGCTGGTAGATACGCAGTATTTT. Encoded protein: CASSQDRGLVDTQYF.

This clone was recorded only once. V and J are TRBV12-5 and TRBJ2-1; the D gene is possibly TRBD2 (5 bases). Germline V gene data show CDR1 as LGHNT and CDR2 as FRNRAP. V lost 1 base and J 9 bases, leaving 13 bases between the germline ends. The CDR3 totals 14 residues. CDR3 in amino acids: CASGLGLPGGEQFF. Written as DNA, the CDR3 is TGTGCTAGTGGTTTGGGACTACCTGGCGGTGAGCAGTTCTTC. The variable domain in full, with the rest retrieved from reference TRBV12-5 and TRBJ2-1, is DARVTQTPRHKVTEMGQEVTMRCQPILGHNTVFWYRQTMMQGLELLAYFRNRAPLDDSGMPKDRFSAEMPDATLATLKIQPSEPRDSAVYFCASGLGLPGGEQFFGPGTRLTVL.

In this sample, this clone turned up once. The chain couples TRBV5-1 to TRBJ2-2; 9 bases map to TRBD1. This CDR3 is 17 amino acids long. Losses at the gene ends were 2 bases for V and 5 bases for J; bases not matched to a gene: 10. In germline, CDR1 is SGHRS, CDR2 YFSETQ. CDR3 loop: CASSFIGTGSRTGELFF. The DNA of the CDR3 is TGCGCCAGCAGCTTCATCGGGACAGGGAGCCGGACCGGGGAGCTGTTTTTT.

The chain uses TRBV4-1 and TRBJ1-3; D is unclear. The CDR3 sequence is 15 residues long. V was shortened by 4 bases and J by 0 bases, with 10 bases between the two germline ends. Germline V lookup: CDR1 MGHRA, CDR2 YSYEKL. CDR3 residues: CASSLEHRSGNTIYF. The CDR3 DNA reads as TGCGCCAGCAGCCTCGAACACCGCTCTGGAAACACCATATATTTT.

The chain employs TRBV7-9 and TRBJ1-3; D possibly corresponds to TRBD1 (6 bases). This CDR3 comprises 17 residues. Germline CDR1 is SEHNR and CDR2 is FQNEAQ (reference sequence). V was clipped by 2 bases and J by 4 bases, with 18 bases between them. In DNA, the CDR3 is TGTGCCAGCAGCTTATATCTTGGGGGGCTTGGAGGAAACACCATATATTTT. Translated: CASSLYLGGLGGNTIYF.

V usage is TRBV5-6 and J usage is TRBJ2-1; D not resolved. CDR3 length: 14 amino acids. Trimming took 4 bases from V and 4 from J, leaving 12 bases between them. Germline lookup yields CDR1 SGHDT and CDR2 YYEEEE. The CDR3 coding sequence is TGTGCCAGCAGCGGAACACAGAAGTACAATGAGCAGTTCTTC. Protein: CASSGTQKYNEQFF.

V gene TRBV10-3 combines with J gene TRBJ2-1; unclear D gene. The germline V and J ends were trimmed by 6 bases and 1 base, with 16 bases remaining between them. CDR3 length: 16 residues. Germline CDR1 and CDR2: ENHRY and SYGVKD. The CDR3 DNA reads TGTGCCATCAGGGCCTACAAAGCCCGATCCTACAATGAGCAGTTCTTC. Translating gives CAIRAYKARSYNEQFF.

The chain employs TRBV28 and TRBJ2-4; D may correspond to TRBD1 or TRBD2 (5 bases each). The CDR3 runs to 15 residues. Germline assignment: CDR1 MDHEN and CDR2 SYDVKM. V lost 6 bases to trimming and J lost 0 bases, with 12 bases between them. The CDR3: CASSPSGLAKNIQYF. The CDR3, as DNA: TGTGCCAGCAGCCCGTCGGGGCTAGCCAAAAACATTCAGTACTTC.

The chain recombines TRBV6-5 with TRBJ2-3, with D maybe TRBD1 (5 bases). Per germline, CDR1 MNHEY and CDR2 SVGAGI. Trimming pared 7 bases from V and 4 bases from J, leaving 12 bases between. The CDR3 is 13 residues long. The CDR3 reads CASKKLTADTQYF. In DNA, the CDR3 is TGTGCCAGCAAAAAATTGACAGCAGATACGCAGTATTTT.